The source of this TCR beta chain is a study of identical twins. Each CDR3 protein is one row after TCRdb ran MiXCR on the 5' RACE reads. The sample lists hundreds of thousands of distinct CDR3 sequences, approximately 21% seen once, with 4% to 4.5% in the top ten. This clonotype appeared a single time. Germline CDR1 MNHEY, CDR2 SVGEGT. The CDR3 covers 13 residues. V lost 7 bases, J lost 2 bases, and 11 bases lay in between. These data were also reused for a study on T cells expressing NK-cell markers.

The sequenced material came from PBMCs. The chain uses TRBV6-2 or TRBV6-3 and TRBJ1-1; D call uncertain. The receptor was derived from a woman between 18 and 29 years old in good health. The chain's CDR3 is CASTAQYNTEAFF. CDR3 sequence (DNA): TGTGCCAGCACCGCACAATATAACACTGAAGCTTTCTTT.